The clone carrying this T cell receptor beta chain was detected a few times. The antigen is not known. This sample is drawn from a study of blood T cells in healthy people across ages. Broader study findings: Diversity was estimated from one million T cells, and these estimates were considered underestimates.

Primed by a sample-barcoded 5' primer and a J-beta primer mix, a second PCR proceeded for roughly 7 to 12 cycles. Each of the samples gave a minimum of 2.5 million paired-end reads that contained CDR3. TCRdb recomputed calls from the 5' RACE reads with MiXCR, one row per CDR3 protein. The table has 750,000 to 850,000 distinct CDR3 sequences, around a quarter seen once. The V gene's germline CDR1 is SGHTA and CDR2 FQGNSA. The CDR3 is 16 amino acids. This sample was shared with a second study, whose subject was T cells of mothers and their children. That source reports: For each mother, over 9.5 million TCR beta CDR3 reads were obtained, and for each child, around 3.1 million.

The TCR sequence derives from a boy between 5 and 17 years old in good health. The V and J genes are TRBV7-2 and TRBJ2-5, with TRBD2 identical over 8 bases. The DNA end favors TRBJ2-1, so the J call may be wrong. Sequenced: blood. The chain's CDR3 is CASSQSAGAHYNEQFF. For the CDR3, the DNA is TGTGCCAGCAGCCAATCAGCGGGAGCGCACTACAATGAGCAGTTCTTC.